This record covers a single TCR beta chain. Its antigen is undetermined. At one end, the junction sequence differs from germline, possibly due to a read error. This sample stems from a study of a mutant IDH1 vaccine in newly diagnosed glioma. Using immunoSEQ multiplex PCR, the repertoire was profiled, and TCRdb retains in-frame clones only, with some absent. Of about 72,000 clones detected, 84% appear once; the ten largest clones hold 10% to 15%. This sample's time point: week 35, safety follow-up. In the vaccine, a single dose held 300 ug of the mutant IDH1 20-mer peptide, along with topical imiquimod. This TCR was sampled from a man aged 18-30 years with glioma. The specimen comprised PBMCs, sampled from a glioma patient whose treatment included an IDH1 peptide vaccine.

CDR3 coding DNA: TGTGCTAGCAGCTGGGCGGGAGGGCAAGAGACCCAGTACTTC. This encodes CASSWAGGQETQYF. The chain links TRBV7-7 to TRBJ2-5, with 9 bases that match TRBD2. Looked up from germline, CDR1 is SSHAT and CDR2 is FNYEAQ (reference sequence). The CDR3 spans 14 residues.